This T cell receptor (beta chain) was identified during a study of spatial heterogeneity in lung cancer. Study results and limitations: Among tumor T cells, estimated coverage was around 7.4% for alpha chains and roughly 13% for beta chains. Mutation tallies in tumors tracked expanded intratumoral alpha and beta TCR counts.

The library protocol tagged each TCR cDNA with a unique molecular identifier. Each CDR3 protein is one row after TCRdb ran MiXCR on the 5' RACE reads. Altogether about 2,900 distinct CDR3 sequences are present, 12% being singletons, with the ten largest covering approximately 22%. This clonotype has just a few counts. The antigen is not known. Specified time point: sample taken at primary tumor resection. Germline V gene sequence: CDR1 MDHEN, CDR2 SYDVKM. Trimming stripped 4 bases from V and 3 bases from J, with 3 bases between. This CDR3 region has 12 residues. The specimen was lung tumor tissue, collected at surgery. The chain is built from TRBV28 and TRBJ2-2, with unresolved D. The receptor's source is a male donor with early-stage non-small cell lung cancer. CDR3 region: CASSSHTGELFF. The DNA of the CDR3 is TGTGCCAGCAGTTCCCACACCGGGGAGCTGTTTTTT.